The sequence of this T cell receptor beta chain was determined in a study of blood T cell repertoires in COVID-19. Study-wide background: The United States, Italy and Spain provided the acute and convalescent COVID-19 samples. T cells, B-cell-depleted T cells, or PBMCs supplied cDNA or gDNA.

V shed 5 bases, J shed 4 bases, and the junction held 13 bases outside the gene matches. The CDR3 is 17 residues long. Germline CDR1 and CDR2: SGHVS and FNYEAQ. The table came from immunoSEQ multiplex PCR; TCRdb's copy has only in-frame clones and leaves some out. The sample contains 400,000 or so clones, about 90% of which appear only once. This clonotype was obtained from a young man who had recovered from COVID-19. The chain joins TRBV7-6 to TRBJ2-3; 9 positions agree with TRBD1. Specimen: PBMCs or T cells enriched from blood (not recorded which). The CDR3 region has the DNA TGTGCCAGCAGCCTCGGGGCCCCGGGACAGGGTGCAGATACGCAGTATTTT. This sequence encodes CASSLGAPGQGADTQYF. Drawing the rest from reference TRBV7-6 and TRBJ2-3, the complete variable domain is GAGVSQSPRYKVTKRGQDVALRCDPISGHVSLYWYRQALGQGPEFLTYFNYEAQQDKSGLPNDRFSAERPEGSISTLTIQRTEQRDSAMYRCASSLGAPGQGADTQYFGPGTRLTVL.